This T cell receptor (beta chain) was profiled in a study of T cell repertoires in ileal Crohn's disease. Study-level findings and limits: Endoscopy was done a median about 6.6 months after surgery.

The CDR3 is 15 residues long. Unmatched junction bases numbered 5, after V lost 4 bases and J lost 4 bases. The germline V gene encodes CDR1 MNHEY and CDR2 SVGAGI. Regarding time point: neoterminal ileum biopsy at postoperative endoscopy, about 6 months after surgery. The assay was immunoSEQ multiplex PCR, and TCRdb's table has in-frame clones only and misses some. The table has around 7,800 clones, roughly 72% seen once. Of note for this clone: Its antigen is not known.

This TCR was sampled from an adult with Crohn's disease. The specimen was ileal tissue. The rearrangement links TRBV6-5 to TRBJ1-5; 9 bases fit TRBD1. The CDR3 nucleotides are TGTGCCAGCAGTTTAGGACAGGGGTGGAATCAGCCCCAGCATTTT. This sequence encodes CASSLGQGWNQPQHF.